Listed below are T cell receptor beta chains from one sample, sequenced in a study of cytomegalovirus exposure and HLA in healthy donors. The assay was immunoSEQ multiplex PCR, and TCRdb's table has in-frame clones only and misses some. The sample has approximately 70,000 clones, around 78% seen once. Input material: PBMCs. The receptors originated from a man in his fifties or sixties in good health and CMV-seronegative. CDR3s include the opening cysteine and the closing phenylalanine or tryptophan. D genes are given only for firm matches. Expanded clones are given a class, and other clones once, few, many or no size at all.

TRBJ2-1 - - TRBV7-6 CASSLASNEQFF TGTGCCAGCAGCTTAGCTAGCAATGAGCAGTTCTTC
TRBJ1-1 - - TRBV7-2 CASSLLLMNTEAFF TGTGCCAGCAGCTTGTTACTAATGAACACTGAAGCTTTCTTT
TRBJ2-1 TRBD1 - TRBV7-2 CASSPRQGNEQFF TGTGCCAGCAGCCCACGACAGGGGAATGAGCAGTTCTTC
TRBJ1-4 - - TRBV2 CASRITGSPNEKLFF TGTGCCAGCAGGATTACGGGATCCCCTAATGAAAAACTGTTTTTT
TRBJ2-7 - - TRBV5-1 CASSLDEPYEQYF TGCGCCAGCAGCTTGGACGAGCCCTACGAGCAGTACTTC
TRBJ1-2 TRBD1 - TRBV5-1 CASSLFQGASSYTF TGCGCCAGCAGCTTGTTCCAGGGGGCGTCAAGCTACACCTTC
TRBJ2-1 - - TRBV29-1 CSVDSYNEQFF TGCAGCGTGGACAGCTACAATGAGCAGTTCTTC
TRBJ1-6 - - TRBV30 CAWSQSGGSPLHF TGTGCCTGGAGTCAGAGCGGCGGTTCACCCCTCCACTTT
TRBJ2-2 - once TRBV7-6 CASTKLSGELFF TGTGCCAGCACCAAACTGTCCGGGGAGCTGTTTTTT
TRBJ2-5 TRBD2 - TRBV7-7 CASSLGLAGTQETQYF TGTGCTAGCAGCTTAGGACTAGCGGGAACCCAAGAGACCCAGTACTTC
TRBJ1-1 TRBD1 - TRBV7-8 CASSWGQRNTEAFF TGTGCCAGCAGCTGGGGACAGCGGAACACTGAAGCTTTCTTT
TRBJ2-3 TRBD2 - TRBV7-9 CASSWGLAGEGDTQYF TGTGCCAGCAGCTGGGGACTAGCGGGGGAGGGAGATACGCAGTATTTT
TRBJ1-3 - few TRBV9 CASSQGFSGNTIYF TGTGCCAGCAGTCAGGGTTTTTCTGGAAACACCATATATTTT
TRBJ2-5 - - TRBV27 CASSLLSTDQETQYF TGTGCCAGCAGTTTGCTGAGCACGGACCAAGAGACCCAGTACTTC
TRBJ1-1 - few TRBV6-5 CASSSTNRANTEAFF TGTGCCAGCAGTTCGACCAACAGGGCTAACACTGAAGCTTTCTTT
TRBJ2-7 - - TRBV4-1 CASSQDRVAYYEQYF TGCGCCAGCAGCCAAGATCGGGTCGCCTACTACGAGCAGTACTTC
TRBJ1-1 - - TRBV2 CASRERGNGEAFF TGTGCCAGCAGGGAACGGGGGAACGGTGAAGCTTTCTTT
TRBJ1-1 - few TRBV6-6 CASSFGENTEAFF TGTGCCAGCAGCTTCGGGGAGAACACTGAAGCTTTCTTT
TRBJ1-1 TRBD1 - TRBV27 CASKNGGTGILNTEAFF TGTGCCAGTAAAAATGGGGGGACAGGAATATTGAACACTGAAGCTTTCTTT
TRBJ2-7 TRBD1 - TRBV30 CAWNRGPQYEQYF TGTGCCTGGAACAGGGGGCCTCAATACGAGCAGTACTTC
TRBJ1-5 - - TRBV10-3 CAIGQTNQPQHF TGTGCCATCGGGCAAACCAATCAGCCCCAGCATTTT
TRBJ1-3 - - TRBV5-1 CASSLEGRRGSGNTIYF TGCGCCAGCAGCCTAGAAGGTCGCAGGGGCTCTGGAAACACCATATATTTT
TRBJ1-1 - - TRBV29-1 CSGRGRMNTEAFF TGCAGCGGGCGGGGAAGGATGAACACTGAAGCTTTCTTT
TRBJ2-5 TRBD1 - TRBV4-1 CASRLEQGTETQYF TGCGCCAGCAGGCTAGAACAGGGGACGGAGACCCAGTACTTC
TRBJ1-5 - - TRBV2 CASSEAGLGQPQHF TGTGCCAGCAGTGAAGCCGGGTTAGGTCAGCCCCAGCATTTT
TRBJ2-3 - once TRBV25-1 CASSEFTTRGTDTQYF TGTGCCAGCAGTGAATTTACGACCCGGGGCACAGATACGCAGTATTTT
TRBJ2-2 - - TRBV11-2 CASSLAFVPGELFF TGTGCCAGCAGCTTAGCTTTTGTCCCCGGGGAGCTGTTTTTT
TRBJ2-7 - - TRBV28 CASSFRQGQYF TGTGCCAGCAGTTTCAGGCAGGGGCAGTACTTC
TRBJ1-3 - - TRBV11-3 CASSLDSRSGNTIYF TGTGCCAGCAGCTTGGACAGCCGCTCTGGAAACACCATATATTTT
TRBJ1-1 - - TRBV14 CASSQGIRLNTEAFF TGTGCCAGCAGCCAAGGAATCCGACTAAACACTGAAGCTTTCTTT
TRBJ2-5 TRBD2 few TRBV18 CASSPGLAATETQYF TGTGCCAGCTCTCCGGGACTAGCGGCCACTGAGACCCAGTACTTC
TRBJ1-1 - - TRBV7-9 CASSVKAAVNTEAFF TGTGCCAGCAGCGTAAAGGCGGCCGTAAACACTGAAGCTTTCTTT
TRBJ1-5 TRBD1 - TRBV6-6 CASSYTGQGVQPQHF TGTGCCAGCAGTTACACGGGACAGGGCGTTCAGCCCCAGCATTTT
TRBJ1-1 - - TRBV28 CASTQRRSEGAFF TGTGCCAGCACTCAAAGGAGGTCCGAGGGAGCTTTCTTT
TRBJ2-3 TRBD2 few TRBV4-3 CASSQEGLAGGPTDTQYF TGCGCCAGCAGCCAAGAGGGACTAGCGGGAGGGCCCACAGATACGCAGTATTTT
TRBJ1-5 - few TRBV28 CASSPAYWASQPQHF TGTGCCAGCAGCCCTGCCTATTGGGCAAGTCAGCCCCAGCATTTT
TRBJ2-7 TRBD1 - TRBV28 CASSFSWGTGSREQYF TGTGCCAGCAGTTTTAGTTGGGGGACAGGGTCGAGGGAGCAGTACTTC
TRBJ2-1 - - TRBV2 CASTRSYNEQFF TGTGCCAGCACTCGGTCCTACAATGAGCAGTTCTTC
TRBJ2-7 - - TRBV4-1 CASSQVNGGYEQYF TGCGCCAGCAGCCAAGTAAACGGGGGCTACGAGCAGTACTTC
TRBJ2-1 - - TRBV30 CAWSVARYNEQFF TGTGCCTGGAGTGTAGCCCGATACAATGAGCAGTTCTTC
TRBJ2-7 - - TRBV2 CATTTVAPRGPYEQYF TGTGCCACCACGACGGTGGCACCCAGAGGCCCCTACGAGCAGTACTTC
TRBJ2-2 TRBD2 few TRBV6-1 CASRGLAGPTGELFF TGTGCCAGCAGGGGACTAGCGGGACCGACCGGGGAGCTGTTTTTT
TRBJ2-7 - - TRBV7-2 CASSPGSRNEQYF TGTGCCAGCAGCCCGGGGAGTCGGAACGAGCAGTACTTC
TRBJ2-7 - - TRBV6-5 CASRVGSIDEQYF TGTGCCAGCAGGGTCGGGAGCATAGACGAGCAGTACTTC
TRBJ1-4 - - TRBV10-3 CASQVASEEKLFF TGTGCCTCCCAGGTGGCGAGTGAGGAAAAACTGTTTTTT
TRBJ1-4 TRBD1 - TRBV18 CASSQTGRSEKLFF TGTGCCAGCTCACAGACAGGGCGCAGTGAAAAACTGTTTTTT
TRBJ2-7 TRBD1 - TRBV5-1 CASSHLTGNYEQYF TGCGCCAGCAGCCACCTGACAGGGAATTACGAGCAGTACTTC
TRBJ1-1 - few TRBV7-8 CASSRDRNTEAFF TGTGCCAGCAGCCGAGACAGGAACACTGAAGCTTTCTTT
TRBJ2-7 - - TRBV2 CASRWDNPRQYF TGTGCCAGCAGGTGGGACAACCCCAGGCAGTACTTC
TRBJ2-3 TRBD2 - TRBV28 CASSEALAGVDTQYF TGTGCCAGCAGCGAAGCCTTAGCGGGAGTAGATACGCAGTATTTT